This T cell receptor beta chain is from a study of cytomegalovirus exposure and HLA in healthy donors. Points from the study as a whole: In a later analysis, HLA-associated beta chains showed higher expansion and lower generation probabilities than comparable chains. Cytomegalovirus-associated TCR beta chains were listed, numbering roughly 150. Per a later analysis, 18,000 or so TCR beta sequences showed association with HLA alleles at 0.05 false discovery rate.

Points on this clone: Its antigen is not known.

60 Vbeta and 13 Jbeta primers were used in PCR. Method: immunoSEQ multiplex PCR; TCRdb's copy keeps in-frame clones and lacks some. The sample carries about 180,000 clones, 60% to 80% recorded once. This TCR was sampled from a man aged 55 to 69 in good health and CMV-seronegative. The sequenced material came from PBMCs.

CDR3 DNA: TGTGCCAGCAGCGGAACTAGCGGACCCTACAATGAGCAGTTCTTC. Amino acids: CASSGTSGPYNEQFF. The V and J genes are TRBV9 and TRBJ2-1, with 8 bases lining up with TRBD2. Germline loops: CDR1 SGDLS, CDR2 YYNGEE. The CDR3 consists of 15 residues. J lost 2 bases, V lost 3 bases, and 4 bases had no gene match. The variable domain in full, with the rest retrieved from reference TRBV9 and TRBJ2-1, is DSGVTQTPKHLITATGQRVTLRCSPRSGDLSVYWYQQSLDQGLQFLIQYYNGEERAKGNILERFSAQQFPDLHSELNLSSLELGDSALYFCASSGTSGPYNEQFFGPGTRLTVL.